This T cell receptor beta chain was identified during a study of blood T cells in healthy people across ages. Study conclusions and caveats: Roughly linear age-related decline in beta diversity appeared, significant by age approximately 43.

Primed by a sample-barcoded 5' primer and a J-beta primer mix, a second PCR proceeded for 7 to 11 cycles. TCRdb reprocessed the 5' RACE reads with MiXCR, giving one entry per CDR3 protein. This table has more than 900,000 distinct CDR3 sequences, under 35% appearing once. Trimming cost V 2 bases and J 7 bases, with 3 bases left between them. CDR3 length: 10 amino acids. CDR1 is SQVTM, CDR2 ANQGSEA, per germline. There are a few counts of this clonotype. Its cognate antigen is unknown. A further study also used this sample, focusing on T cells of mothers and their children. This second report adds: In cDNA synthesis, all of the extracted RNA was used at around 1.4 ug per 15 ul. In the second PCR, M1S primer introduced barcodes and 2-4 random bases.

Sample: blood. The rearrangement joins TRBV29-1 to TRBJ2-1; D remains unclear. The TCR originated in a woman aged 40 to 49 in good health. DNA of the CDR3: TGCAGCGTTGAACTGAATGAGCAGTTCTTC. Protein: CSVELNEQFF.